This T cell receptor beta chain comes out of a study of T-cell reconstitution after alpha-beta-depleted transplantation in children. V was trimmed by 4 bases and J by 5 bases, leaving 11 bases between them. This CDR3 has 12 residues. Germline lookup yields CDR1 DFQATT and CDR2 SNEGSKA (reference sequence). TCRbeta library preparation incorporated unique molecular identifiers. TCRdb re-called the PCR reads through MiXCR, storing one row per CDR3 protein. The table includes fewer than 550,000 distinct CDR3 sequences, 11% detected once. The sequence was obtained from a female patient between 2 and 15 years old who had a stem cell transplant for aplastic anemia, so the T cells may come from the graft donor. The sample in question was PBMCs, mostly from graft donor cells, obtained 180 days after TCRalphabeta/CD19-depleted stem cell transplant. This sequence joins TRBV20-1 and TRBJ2-5, with D perhaps TRBD1 (5 bases). The CDR3 DNA reads as TGCAGTGCTAAGCCAGGGTCCGAGACCCAGTACTTC. Residues: CSAKPGSETQYF.